This section outlines one T cell receptor (beta chain) sequence together with its context. The antigen this receptor binds is unknown. Base quality data are lacking; no much larger clone is found one base away. Libraries were constructed by the immunoSEQ multiplex PCR assay. A mixture of 60 forward primers for TCR Vbeta segments and 13 reverse primers for TCR Jbeta segments was used in the multiplex PCR. The CDR3 region of rearranged TCR beta genes was amplified from genomic DNA by a multiplex PCR assay. The Illumina HiSeq System was used to sequence the amplified TCR beta libraries as 87-base-pair reads. Per the source publication's procedure: In a later analysis, tens of millions of unique TCR beta chains were counted across the roughly 610 repertoires, and roughly 11 million of these chains were shared by at least two donors. A nearest-neighbor algorithm error-corrected the raw reads and collapsed the reads into unique sequences, merging closely related sequences to remove PCR and sequencing errors. Alignment of CDR3 sequences to IMGT reference sequences was used to assign V, D and J gene segments. For a sequence to be retained, a match of at least six nucleotides to both a V gene segment and a J gene segment was required. Rearrangements were classified as productive when the CDR3 lacked stop codons and remained in frame with V and J, and all other rearrangements were classified as non-productive. CDR3 was defined according to IMGT convention as the region running from the second conserved V-encoded cysteine to the conserved J-encoded phenylalanine. In an earlier analysis of around 640 of the donors, sequences lacking an unambiguous match to a single V gene segment were excluded. In an earlier analysis of approximately 590 of the donors, V segments were called functional above 56.7% productive rearrangements and were called segregating when the between-donor standard deviation exceeded 5%. A statistical classification framework was built for diagnosing cytomegalovirus status from the catalog of TCR beta chain sequences. A later analysis assigned V and J genes by comparing TCR nucleotide sequences with IMGT/GENE-DB human TR gene sequences. Using the TCRdist pipeline, a later analysis assigned CDR3 sequences along with most-parsimonious VDJ recombination scenarios. In a later analysis, each TCR beta chain was defined by its CDR3 amino acid sequence together with its V-gene family, and reads without a unique V-gene family were excluded. To address suspected cross-contamination and a sequencing artifact, a later analysis removed 450 to 700 highly shared, low-generation-probability nucleotide sequences. For each public chain, a later analysis derived a clonal expansion index from normalized ranks of inferred template counts within each repertoire. In a later analysis, generation probabilities were computed using a VDJ recombination model fitted to out-of-frame rearrangements, and the results were checked against IGoR. A later analysis scored TCR-TCR, TCR-HLA and TCR-CMV co-occurrence with hypergeometric tests, applying a repertoire-size bias correction to TCR pairs. In a later analysis, false discovery rates were estimated by permuting HLA or CMV assignments 20 times. In a later analysis, co-occurring TCRs were grouped using DBSCAN, with TCRdist sequence similarity added in when clustering inside HLA-allele-positive subsets. Repertoires with fewer than 30,000 or more than 120,000 public chains were left out of co-occurrence clustering, as were about 5 repertoires with anomalous nucleotide sharing. TCRdb's version of the immuneACCESS table is confined to in-frame rearrangements and falls short of the full clone set. An unresolved V gene accounts for under half of the shortfall where checked; the remainder is of unknown origin. Clone size and the V and J calls come from that table; the DNA yielded D and trimming. In this sample the table shows some 120,000 clones, around 64% of which occur a single time. The biggest ten clones account for just over 8.5% of the sample.

This sample is drawn from a study of cytomegalovirus exposure and HLA in healthy donors (dated by TCRdb to 2017 to 2019). A note on the overall study: An earlier analysis of some 620 of the donors reported about 300 Gb of sequence data and around 120 million unique TCR beta sequences obtained from 180 million or so T cells. Using immunosequencing, the study profiled T cell repertoires from about 620 subjects and related those repertoires to cytomegalovirus serostatus. Among about 390 genotyped donors of the cohort, an average of roughly 240,000 unique TCR beta nucleotide sequences were sequenced per donor, roughly 18% of them non-productive. Class I and class II HLA loci were covered by the typing at four-digit resolution. The genetic ancestry cluster associated with self-reported Caucasian donors included 65% to 90% of the roughly 400 genotyped donors. Around 300 gigabases of sequencing data and approximately 93 million unique TCR sequences were included in an early release covering over 600 HLA-typed donors. Four or five DR-DQ haplotypes were treated as single units for association and clustering because of strong linkage in the cohort. The aim of the study was to test whether cataloging public T cell receptors could identify signatures of past pathogen exposure. An earlier analysis of some 500 of the donors applied high-throughput TCR beta sequencing to assess whether each TCR beta V gene segment acted as functional or pseudogenic. Donor age, sex, ethnicity and CMV serostatus were collected together with the repertoire data. In a later genetic analysis, genome-wide SNP genotypes for about 60% of the 666 donors were used, and that subset was treated as a discovery cohort. To study patterns of TCR occurrence, a later analysis re-analyzed previously published TCR beta repertoires from hundreds of donors and added high-resolution HLA genotyping. In addition to the first cohort of roughly 670 subjects, a separate validation cohort of 120 different subjects was used. The number of typed donors differed by locus: about 620-640 for A, B, C, DRB1 and DQB1; 522 for DQA1; 600 to 610 for DPA1; and some 450 for DPB1. All discovery cohort repertoires had been generated on a single sequencing platform. Rather than using new phenotypic data, the later analysis identified candidate immune exposures from TCR beta sequences and from how often those sequences occurred across donors. To predict cytomegalovirus infection status, the study combined high-throughput TCR immunosequencing, statistical association of individual TCRs with disease status, and machine learning. The paper's findings and limits, for the study overall: A total of about 150 TCR beta chains were listed by the study as associated with cytomegalovirus. A further reported finding was that TCR beta sequences accurately predicted the HLA-A and HLA-B alleles for most subjects in the first cohort. This cohort had only TCR beta chains sequenced, and the lack of alpha or paired-chain data limited which features could be detected. Because the 87-base-pair reads could not distinguish some IMGT-functional V segments, including TRBV6-2 and TRBV6-3, those segments were excluded. A later analysis found that HLA-associated TCR beta chains were more clonally expanded and had lower generation probabilities than equally common non-associated chains. A later analysis found that TCR association rates varied across HLA loci, with DRB1 alleles showing the most associated TCRs and HLA-C alleles the fewest. According to the authors, the approach could potentially be generalized to other disease states and immunological phenotypes. According to a later analysis, parvovirus B19, influenza, CMV and Epstein-Barr virus appeared linked to several top co-occurrence clusters. Across donors, most TCR sequences were observed very rarely, whereas some public TCRs were present in many individuals. According to a later genetic analysis, donors in an Asian-associated ancestry cluster had fewer N-insertions in productive TCRs than the roughly 700-donor mean. In an earlier analysis of approximately 590 of the donors, most TCR beta V segments appeared in productive rearrangements about 87% or about 30% of the time, broadly matching IMGT annotations. The presence/absence analyses assumed that sequencing depth was roughly uniform across donors, and that assumption may not be true. The only immune exposure information available for the cohort was CMV serostatus. The sequencing pipeline was judged likely to have produced a cluster of highly shared sequence variants as a technical artifact. Because HLA typing was unavailable for some donors at each locus, only the typed subset was used in association tests. A later analysis found that most CMV-associated TCR beta chains appeared HLA-restricted, with HLA associations seemingly driven largely by CMV exposure. When HLA alleles, especially DR and DQ, strongly co-occurred, TCR associations were difficult to assign to individual alleles. In a later genetic analysis, a missense DCLRE1C variant was associated with V-gene and J-gene trimming of TCR beta chains, and the association was replicated in an independent cohort. Around 16 rarely observed V segments, including chromosome 9 orphons, were excluded from the earlier analysis of just under 600 of the donors because counts were too low. In vitro tests confirmed that three of the cytomegalovirus-associated TCR beta chains recognize cytomegalovirus antigens. Correlated functional status among segregating V segments might be attributable to linkage disequilibrium, but an unknown experimental factor could not be ruled out. The classifier was reported to diagnose cytomegalovirus status with high specificity and sensitivity in both the original and validation cohorts. In a later analysis, over 15,000 TCR beta sequences were associated with specific HLA alleles at a false discovery rate of 0.05.

The cohort was made up of 650 to 700 healthy bone marrow donors. Cohort members were all nominally healthy when sampled, although unrecorded immune exposures were likely present. The donor tested CMV seropositive, placing the donor among the roughly 270 seropositive members of the cohort. A peripheral blood sample was collected from each donor, and TCR beta sequencing was performed on peripheral blood mononuclear cells. Genomic DNA extraction from the blood cell samples was performed with the Qiagen DNeasy Blood Extraction Kit. Taken from the germline V gene, the CDR1 and CDR2 loops are SNHLY and FYNNEI. After removal of 6 bases from V and 7 bases from J, the junction retains 7 bases not matched to a gene. The CDR3 has 14 amino acids, counting the end cysteine and phenylalanine. Of all the DNA, just the CDR3 is kept, 42 bases in frame from base 1.

Recombination joined TRBV2 with TRBJ1-5; TRBD1 aligns with 9 central bases. Material: PBMCs. This sequence was found in a man aged 25-45 years in good health and CMV-seropositive. The CDR3 is CASSPGTGSQPQHF. The DNA reads TGTGCCAGCAGCCCCGGGACAGGGAGCCAGCCCCAGCATTTT. The CDR3, completed at both ends by the reference TRBV2 and TRBJ1-5 genes, gives the full variable domain EPEVTQTPSHQVTQMGQEVILRCVPISNHLYFYWYRQILGQKVEFLVSFYNNEISEKSEIFDDQFSVERPDGSNFTLKIRSTKLEDSAMYFCASSPGTGSQPQHFGDGTRLSIL.